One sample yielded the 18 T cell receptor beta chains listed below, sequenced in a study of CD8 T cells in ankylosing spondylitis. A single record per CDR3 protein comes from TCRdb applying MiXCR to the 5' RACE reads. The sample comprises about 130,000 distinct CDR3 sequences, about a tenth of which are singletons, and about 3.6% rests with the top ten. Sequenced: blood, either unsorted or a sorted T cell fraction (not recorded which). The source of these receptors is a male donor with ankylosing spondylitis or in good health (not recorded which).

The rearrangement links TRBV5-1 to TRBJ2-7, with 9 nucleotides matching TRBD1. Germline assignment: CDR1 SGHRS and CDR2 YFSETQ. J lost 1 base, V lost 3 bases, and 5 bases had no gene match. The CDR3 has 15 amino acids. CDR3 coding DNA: TGCGCCAGCAGCTGGGGGGACAGGGTGTCCTACGAGCAGTACTTC. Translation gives CASSWGDRVSYEQYF.

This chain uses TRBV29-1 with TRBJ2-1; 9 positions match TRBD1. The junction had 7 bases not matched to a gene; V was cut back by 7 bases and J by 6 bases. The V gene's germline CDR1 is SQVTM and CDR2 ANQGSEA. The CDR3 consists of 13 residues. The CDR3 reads CSATGGFFNEQFF. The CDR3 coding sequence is TGCAGCGCAACAGGGGGCTTCTTCAATGAGCAGTTCTTC.

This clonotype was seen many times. Written as DNA, the CDR3 is TGCGCCAGCAGCATCGACGGGTATACCTCACCTCGACAGTACTTC. Encoded protein: CASSIDGYTSPRQYF. The rearrangement links TRBV5-1 to TRBJ2-7; D is undetermined. V was pared by 4 bases and J by 10 bases, with 24 bases between. The CDR3 length is 15 residues. CDR1 and CDR2 from the germline V gene are SGHRS and YFSETQ.

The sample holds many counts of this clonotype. The CDR3 coding sequence is TGCAGTGCAGGATCCTGGGGCACAGATACGCAGTATTTT. It yields the protein CSAGSWGTDTQYF. The V and J genes are TRBV20-1 and TRBJ2-3; D gene uncertain. There are 13 residues in the CDR3. V was shortened by 6 bases and J by 1 base, with 11 bases between the two germline ends. Germline assignment: CDR1 DFQATT and CDR2 SNEGSKA (reference sequence).

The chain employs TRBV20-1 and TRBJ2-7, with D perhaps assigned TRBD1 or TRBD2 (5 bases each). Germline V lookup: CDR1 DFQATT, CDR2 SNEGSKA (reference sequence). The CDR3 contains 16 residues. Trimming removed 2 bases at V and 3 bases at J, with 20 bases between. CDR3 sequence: CSARRDGTYRGYEQYF. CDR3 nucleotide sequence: TGCAGTGCTAGAAGAGACGGGACCTACAGAGGCTACGAGCAGTACTTC.

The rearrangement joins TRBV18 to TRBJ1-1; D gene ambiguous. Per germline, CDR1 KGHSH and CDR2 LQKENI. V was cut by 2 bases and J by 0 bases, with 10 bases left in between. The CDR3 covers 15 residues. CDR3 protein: CASSPSTAMNTEAFF. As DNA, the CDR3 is TGTGCCAGCTCACCAAGCACAGCTATGAACACTGAAGCTTTCTTT.

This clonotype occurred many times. For the CDR3, the DNA is TGTGCCAGCACCCCCTGGCTAGCCCTTTCAGATACGCAGTATTTT. Its protein is CASTPWLALSDTQYF. The chain has TRBV12-3 or TRBV12-4 and TRBJ2-3; D possibly corresponds to TRBD2 (5 bases). Trimming stripped 7 bases from V and 4 bases from J, with 18 bases between. CDR3 length equals 15 residues.

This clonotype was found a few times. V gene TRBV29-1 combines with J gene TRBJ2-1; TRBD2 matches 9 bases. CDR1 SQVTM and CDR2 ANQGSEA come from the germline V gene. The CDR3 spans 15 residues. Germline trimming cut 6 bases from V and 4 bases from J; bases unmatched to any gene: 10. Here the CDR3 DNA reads TGCAGCGTCACCTCACCGGGACTAGCTTACAATGAGCAGTTCTTC. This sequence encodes CSVTSPGLAYNEQFF.

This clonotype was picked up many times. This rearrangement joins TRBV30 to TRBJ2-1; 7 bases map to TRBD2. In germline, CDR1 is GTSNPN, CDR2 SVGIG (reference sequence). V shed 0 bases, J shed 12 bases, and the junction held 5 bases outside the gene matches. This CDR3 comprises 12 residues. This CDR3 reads CAWSVGGSRQFF. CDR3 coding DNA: TGTGCCTGGAGTGTGGGCGGGAGTCGGCAGTTCTTC.

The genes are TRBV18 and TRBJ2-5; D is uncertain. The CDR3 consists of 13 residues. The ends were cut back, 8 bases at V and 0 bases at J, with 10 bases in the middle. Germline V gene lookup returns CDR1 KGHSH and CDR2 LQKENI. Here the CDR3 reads CASGPTHQETQYF. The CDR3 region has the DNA TGTGCCAGCGGACCTACCCACCAAGAGACCCAGTACTTC.

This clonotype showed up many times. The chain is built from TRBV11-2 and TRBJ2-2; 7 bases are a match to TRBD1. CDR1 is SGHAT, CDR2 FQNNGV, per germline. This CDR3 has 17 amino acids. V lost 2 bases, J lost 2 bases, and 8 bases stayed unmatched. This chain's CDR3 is CASSLRRTGTNTGELFF. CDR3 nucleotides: TGTGCCAGCAGCTTAAGACGGACAGGAACTAACACCGGGGAGCTGTTTTTT.

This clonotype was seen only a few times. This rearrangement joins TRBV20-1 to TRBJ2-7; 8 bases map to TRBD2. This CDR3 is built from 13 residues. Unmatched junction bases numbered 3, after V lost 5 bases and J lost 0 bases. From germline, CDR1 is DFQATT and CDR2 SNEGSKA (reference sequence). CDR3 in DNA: TGCAGTGCTGTAGCGGGGCGCTCCTACGAGCAGTACTTC. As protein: CSAVAGRSYEQYF.

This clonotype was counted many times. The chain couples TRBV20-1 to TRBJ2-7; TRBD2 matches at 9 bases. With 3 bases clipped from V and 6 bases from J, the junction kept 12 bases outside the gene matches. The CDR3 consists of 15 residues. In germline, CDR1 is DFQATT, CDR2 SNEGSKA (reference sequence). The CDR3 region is CSARAIAGEGPEQYF. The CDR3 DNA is TGCAGTGCTAGGGCGATAGCGGGAGAAGGTCCCGAGCAGTACTTC.

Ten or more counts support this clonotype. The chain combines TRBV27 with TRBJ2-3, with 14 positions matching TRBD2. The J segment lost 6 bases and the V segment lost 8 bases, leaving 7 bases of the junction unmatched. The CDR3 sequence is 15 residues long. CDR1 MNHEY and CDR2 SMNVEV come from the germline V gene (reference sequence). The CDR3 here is CASRIGLAGGDTQYF. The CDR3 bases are TGTGCCAGCCGAATCGGACTAGCGGGAGGTGATACGCAGTATTTT.

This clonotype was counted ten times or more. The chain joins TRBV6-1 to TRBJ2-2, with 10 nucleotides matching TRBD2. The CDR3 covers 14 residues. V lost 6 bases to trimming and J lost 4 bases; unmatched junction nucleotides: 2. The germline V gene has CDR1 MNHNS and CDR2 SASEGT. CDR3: CASRGLASTGELFF. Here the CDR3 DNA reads TGTGCCAGCAGGGGACTAGCGAGCACCGGGGAGCTGTTTTTT.

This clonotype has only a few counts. The CDR3 is CASSEWQITDTQYF. CDR3 in DNA: TGTGCCAGCTCGGAATGGCAGATCACAGATACGCAGTATTTT. J is TRBJ2-3 and V is TRBV12-3 or TRBV12-4, with unresolved D. CDR3 length equals 14 residues. V lost 8 bases to trimming and J lost 2 bases, with 14 bases between them.

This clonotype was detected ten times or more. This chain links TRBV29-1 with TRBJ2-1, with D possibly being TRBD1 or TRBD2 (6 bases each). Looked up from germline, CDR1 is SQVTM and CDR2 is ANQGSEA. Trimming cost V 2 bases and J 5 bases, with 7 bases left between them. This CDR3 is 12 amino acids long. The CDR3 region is CSVERGDNEQFF. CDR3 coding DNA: TGCAGCGTTGAAAGGGGGGACAATGAGCAGTTCTTC.

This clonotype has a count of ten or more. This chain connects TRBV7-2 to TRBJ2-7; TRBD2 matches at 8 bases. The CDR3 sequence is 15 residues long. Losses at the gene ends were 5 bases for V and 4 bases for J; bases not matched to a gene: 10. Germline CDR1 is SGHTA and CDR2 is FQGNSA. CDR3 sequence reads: CASSRTGLAQYEQYF. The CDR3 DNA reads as TGTGCCAGCAGCAGAACAGGACTAGCCCAGTACGAGCAGTACTTC.